Listed below are T cell receptor beta chains from one sample, sequenced in a study of human T cells and chemical hapten exposure. TCRdb processed the RACE reads anew with MiXCR; each CDR3 protein has one entry. This table has some 44,000 distinct CDR3 sequences, more than 8.5% appearing once. The material was whole blood, obtained in connection with sensitization to the hapten diphenylcyclopropenone (DPC). These receptors were obtained from a woman in her 40s with alopecia areata. Some clones in this sample may be carry-over from other donors' samples. The CDR3 runs from the conserved cysteine through the conserved F or W. D genes are given only for firm matches. Not all rows give a size; the values are once, few, many and, for expanded clones, a class.

many TRBJ1-5 - TRBV7-9 CASSQEPGGRNQPQHF TGTGCCAGCAGCCAAGAACCGGGGGGGCGCAATCAGCCCCAGCATTTT
many TRBJ2-4 TRBD1 TRBV18 CASRTGLTKNIQYF TGTGCCAGCCGGACAGGGCTAACCAAAAACATTCAGTACTTC
many TRBJ1-6 - TRBV28 CASRFRQSSYNSPLHF TGTGCCAGCAGATTTAGGCAGAGCTCCTATAATTCACCCCTCCACTTT
many TRBJ2-3 TRBD1 TRBV7-8 CASSLVGDRVTDTQYF TGTGCCAGCAGCTTAGTAGGGGACAGGGTAACTGATACGCAGTATTTT
many TRBJ1-5 - TRBV12-3/TRBV12-4 CASSTGARNQPQHF TGTGCCAGCAGTACCGGGGCGCGCAATCAGCCCCAGCATTTT
- TRBJ2-4 - TRBV7-9 CASSPSLLGEAKNIQYF TGTGCCAGCAGCCCTTCCCTCCTGGGCGAAGCCAAAAACATTCAGTACTTC
many TRBJ1-2 - TRBV4-1 CASSQEGFNYGYTF TGCGCCAGCAGCCAAGAGGGGTTTAACTATGGCTACACCTTC
many TRBJ2-7 TRBD1 TRBV7-6 CASSDTGVIPHEQYF TGTGCCAGCAGCGACACAGGGGTGATTCCCCACGAGCAGTACTTC
few TRBJ2-7 TRBD1 TRBV20-1 CSASRSGGYEQYF TGCAGTGCTAGCCGTTCAGGGGGCTACGAGCAGTACTTC
large TRBJ1-5 - TRBV10-2 CASSESGNNQPQHF TGCGCCAGCAGTGAGTCAGGGAACAATCAGCCCCAGCATTTT
many TRBJ1-1 - TRBV12-3/TRBV12-4 CASSLTNMNTEAFF TGTGCCAGCAGTTTGACAAACATGAACACTGAAGCTTTCTTT
many TRBJ2-5 - TRBV13 CASSPAGRYQETQYF TGTGCCAGCAGCCCGGCGGGACGGTACCAAGAGACCCAGTACTTC
many TRBJ2-3 TRBD1 TRBV6-5 CASSIGQGTDTQYF TGTGCCAGCAGTATAGGACAGGGGACAGATACGCAGTATTTT
- TRBJ2-4 - TRBV25-1 CASSETGTGLAKNIQYF TGTGCCAGCAGTGAAACAGGCACAGGACTAGCCAAAAACATTCAGTACTTC
many TRBJ1-1 - TRBV29-1 CSVAYASEAFF TGCAGCGTTGCCTACGCCAGTGAAGCTTTCTTT
many TRBJ2-7 - TRBV12-3/TRBV12-4 CASSLRVGWAEQYF TGTGCCAGCAGTCTAAGGGTGGGGTGGGCTGAGCAGTACTTC
many TRBJ1-6 - TRBV3-1 CASSRGYYNSPLHF TGTGCCAGCTCAAGAGGCTACTATAATTCACCCCTCCACTTT
many TRBJ2-2 - TRBV2 CASNGVGDTGELFF TGTGCCAGCAATGGCGTCGGGGACACCGGGGAGCTGTTTTTT
- TRBJ1-5 - TRBV2 CASSAQGLNQPQHF TGTGCCAGCAGTGCACAGGGACTAAATCAGCCCCAGCATTTT
many TRBJ1-2 - TRBV2 CASSEAIPKGYTF TGTGCCAGCAGTGAAGCCATTCCAAAGGGCTACACCTTC
many TRBJ2-6 - TRBV11-2 CASTKPDGRSGANVLTF TGTGCCAGCACTAAACCGGACGGACGCTCTGGGGCCAACGTCCTGACTTTC
few TRBJ2-2 - TRBV9 CASSVQSTGELFF TGTGCCAGCAGCGTACAGAGCACCGGGGAGCTGTTTTTT
many TRBJ2-7 - TRBV9 CASSLRESDEQYF TGTGCCAGCAGCCTCCGCGAGTCGGACGAGCAGTACTTC